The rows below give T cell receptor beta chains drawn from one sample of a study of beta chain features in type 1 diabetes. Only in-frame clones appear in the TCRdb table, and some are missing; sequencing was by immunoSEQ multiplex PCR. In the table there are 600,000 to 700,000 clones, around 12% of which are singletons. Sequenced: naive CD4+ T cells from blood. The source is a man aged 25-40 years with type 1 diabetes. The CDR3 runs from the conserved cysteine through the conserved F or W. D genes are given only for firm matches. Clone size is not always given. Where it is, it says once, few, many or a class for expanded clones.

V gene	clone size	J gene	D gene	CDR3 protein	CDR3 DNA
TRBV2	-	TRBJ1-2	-	CASSTSGTANYGYTF	TGTGCCAGCAGTACCTCCGGAACAGCTAACTATGGCTACACCTTC
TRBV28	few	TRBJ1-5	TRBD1	CASSVGQGDQPQHF	TGTGCCAGCAGTGTGGGACAGGGGGATCAGCCCCAGCATTTT
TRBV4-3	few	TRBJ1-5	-	CASSQVLANQPQHF	TGCGCCAGCAGCCAAGTTCTGGCCAATCAGCCCCAGCATTTT
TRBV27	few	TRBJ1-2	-	CASSSPGQTYHGYTF	TGTGCCAGCAGTTCCCCGGGACAAACCTACCATGGCTACACCTTC
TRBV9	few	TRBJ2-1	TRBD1	CASSVGEGASYNEQFF	TGTGCCAGCAGCGTAGGTGAGGGGGCCTCCTACAATGAGCAGTTCTTC
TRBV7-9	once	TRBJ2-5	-	CASSLDLEGTQYF	TGTGCCAGCAGCTTAGATTTGGAGGGGACCCAGTACTTC
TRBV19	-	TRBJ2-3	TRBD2	CASSIALTSGGFTDTQYF	TGTGCCAGTAGTATAGCTCTGACTAGCGGGGGCTTCACAGATACGCAGTATTTT
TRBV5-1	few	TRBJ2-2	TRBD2	CASSLESGVGGELFF	TGCGCCAGCAGCTTGGAAAGCGGGGTTGGCGGGGAGCTGTTTTTT
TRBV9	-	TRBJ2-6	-	CASSAFTRSSGANVLTF	TGTGCCAGCAGCGCCTTCACACGGAGCTCTGGGGCCAACGTCCTGACTTTC
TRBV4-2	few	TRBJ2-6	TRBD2	CASSQTSGGAGANVLTF	TGTGCCAGCAGCCAAACTAGCGGGGGGGCTGGGGCCAACGTCCTGACTTTC
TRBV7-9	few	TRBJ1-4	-	CASSPATPNNEKLFF	TGTGCCAGCAGCCCAGCGACCCCTAATAATGAAAAACTGTTTTTT
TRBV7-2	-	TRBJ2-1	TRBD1	CASSLTGVTEQFF	TGTGCCAGCAGCTTGACAGGGGTTACTGAGCAGTTCTTC
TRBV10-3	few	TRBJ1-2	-	CAISGLDSTNYGYTF	TGTGCCATCTCGGGCCTGGACAGTACTAACTATGGCTACACCTTC
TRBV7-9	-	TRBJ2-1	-	CASSLGGSLRSSYNEQFF	TGTGCCAGCAGCTTAGGAGGTAGCTTAAGGAGCTCCTACAATGAGCAGTTCTTC
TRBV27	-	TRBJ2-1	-	CASSLSRINSYNEQFF	TGTGCCAGCAGTTTATCGCGGATTAACTCCTACAATGAGCAGTTCTTC
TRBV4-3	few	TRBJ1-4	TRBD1	CASSQDRGGTGHEKLFF	TGCGCCAGCAGCCAAGATCGGGGGGGGACAGGGCATGAAAAACTGTTTTTT
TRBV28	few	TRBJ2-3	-	CASIGGAPGFGTDTQYF	TGTGCCAGCATTGGAGGGGCACCAGGGTTTGGCACAGATACGCAGTATTTT
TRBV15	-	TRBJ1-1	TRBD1	CATSPWTGGTTEAFF	TGTGCCACCAGCCCATGGACAGGGGGAACCACTGAAGCTTTCTTT
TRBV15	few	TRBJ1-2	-	CATSTRLNPDGYTF	TGTGCCACCAGCACACGGTTAAACCCCGATGGCTACACCTTC
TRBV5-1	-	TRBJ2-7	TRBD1	CASSNQGQGYEQYF	TGCGCCAGCAGCAACCAAGGACAGGGCTACGAGCAGTACTTC
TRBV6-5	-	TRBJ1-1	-	CASTGGDALNTEAFF	TGTGCCAGCACGGGGGGGGACGCCTTGAACACTGAAGCTTTCTTT
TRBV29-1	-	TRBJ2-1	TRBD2	CSVVSGGVYNEQFF	TGCAGCGTTGTTAGCGGGGGGGTCTACAATGAGCAGTTCTTC
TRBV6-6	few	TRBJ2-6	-	CASSYHRDANVLTF	TGTGCCAGCAGTTACCATAGGGACGCCAACGTCCTGACTTTC
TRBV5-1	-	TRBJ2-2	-	CASSFGNTGELFF	TGCGCCAGCAGCTTCGGAAACACCGGGGAGCTGTTTTTT
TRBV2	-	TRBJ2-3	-	CASRPTLGTPAGTDTQYF	TGTGCCAGCAGACCAACTTTGGGGACCCCGGCAGGCACAGATACGCAGTATTTT
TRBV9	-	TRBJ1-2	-	CASSVARGGYGYTF	TGTGCCAGCAGCGTAGCCAGGGGTGGTTATGGCTACACCTTC
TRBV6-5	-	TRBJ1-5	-	CASRRGQDSNQPQHF	TGTGCCAGCAGGCGTGGGCAGGATAGCAATCAGCCCCAGCATTTT
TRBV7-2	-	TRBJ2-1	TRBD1	CASSSAHGTGFYNEQFF	TGTGCCAGCAGCTCAGCACACGGGACAGGATTCTACAATGAGCAGTTCTTC
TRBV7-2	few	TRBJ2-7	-	CASSSDISYEQYF	TGTGCCAGCAGTTCGGACATCTCCTACGAGCAGTACTTC
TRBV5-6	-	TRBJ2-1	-	CASSWGTGNYNEQFF	TGTGCCAGCAGCTGGGGGACCGGTAATTACAATGAGCAGTTCTTC
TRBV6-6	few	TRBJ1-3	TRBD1	CASSGTDSGNTIYF	TGTGCCAGCAGTGGGACAGACTCTGGAAACACCATATATTTT
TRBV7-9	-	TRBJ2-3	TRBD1	CASSPRTGSTDTQYF	TGTGCCAGCAGCCCCCGGACAGGAAGCACAGATACGCAGTATTTT
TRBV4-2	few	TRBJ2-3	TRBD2	CASSQEAGGPKDTQYF	TGTGCCAGCAGCCAAGAAGCGGGGGGGCCAAAGGATACGCAGTATTTT
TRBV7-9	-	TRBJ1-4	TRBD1	CASSLPDRTHEKLFF	TGTGCCAGCAGCTTACCGGACAGGACTCATGAAAAACTGTTTTTT
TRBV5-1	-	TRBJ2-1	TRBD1	CASSLTAPGTGALEQFF	TGCGCCAGCAGCTTGACCGCCCCCGGGACAGGGGCCCTTGAGCAGTTCTTC
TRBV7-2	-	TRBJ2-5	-	CASSLGTQETQYF	TGTGCCAGCAGCTTGGGGACCCAAGAGACCCAGTACTTC
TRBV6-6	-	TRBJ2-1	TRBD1	CASSFRDSSYNEQFF	TGTGCCAGCAGTTTCCGGGACAGCTCCTACAATGAGCAGTTCTTC
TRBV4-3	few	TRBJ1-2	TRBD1	CASSQDGGGRGFYGYTF	TGCGCCAGCAGCCAAGATGGAGGGGGCAGGGGTTTCTATGGCTACACCTTC
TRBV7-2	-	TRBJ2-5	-	CASSLGPIESQYF	TGTGCCAGCAGCTTAGGACCGATTGAATCCCAGTACTTC
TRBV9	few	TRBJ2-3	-	CASSVEAGRDTQYF	TGTGCCAGCAGCGTAGAAGCAGGGCGGGATACGCAGTATTTT
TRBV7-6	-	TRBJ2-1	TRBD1	CASSRRTGAYNEQFF	TGTGCCAGCAGCAGAAGGACAGGGGCCTACAATGAGCAGTTCTTC
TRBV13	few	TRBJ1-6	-	CASSFRGQMNSPLHF	TGTGCCAGCAGCTTTAGGGGACAAATGAATTCACCCCTCCACTTT
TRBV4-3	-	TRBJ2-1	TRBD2	CASSQSGLAPAYNEQFF	TGCGCCAGCAGCCAATCGGGACTAGCGCCCGCCTACAATGAGCAGTTCTTC
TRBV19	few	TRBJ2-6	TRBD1	CASSIGQAGANVLTF	TGTGCCAGTAGTATTGGACAGGCTGGGGCCAACGTCCTGACTTTC
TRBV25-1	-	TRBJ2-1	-	CASSEAKAYNEQFF	TGTGCCAGCAGTGAGGCGAAAGCCTACAATGAGCAGTTCTTC
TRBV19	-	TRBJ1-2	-	CASSDQGPYGYTF	TGTGCCAGTAGTGACCAGGGCCCTTATGGCTACACCTTC
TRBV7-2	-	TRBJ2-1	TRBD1	CASSADREWKFF	TGTGCCAGCAGCGCCGACAGGGAGTGGAAGTTCTTC
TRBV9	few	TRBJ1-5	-	CASSVEREGQPQHF	TGTGCCAGCAGCGTTGAGAGGGAAGGTCAGCCCCAGCATTTT
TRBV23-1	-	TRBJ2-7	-	CASSQSYDVGLTYEQYF	TGCGCCAGCAGTCAATCGTATGACGTAGGACTTACCTACGAGCAGTACTTC
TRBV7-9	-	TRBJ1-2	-	CASSLLVQDGYTF	TGTGCCAGCAGCTTGTTGGTTCAGGATGGCTACACCTTC
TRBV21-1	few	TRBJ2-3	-	CASSKQGGHSTDTQYF	TGTGCCAGCAGCAAACAGGGCGGACATAGCACAGATACGCAGTATTTT
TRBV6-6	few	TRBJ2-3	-	CASRTDSTDTQYF	TGTGCCAGCAGGACGGACAGCACAGATACGCAGTATTTT
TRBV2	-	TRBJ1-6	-	CASSDSDSPLHF	TGTGCCAGCAGTGATTCGGATTCACCCCTCCACTTT
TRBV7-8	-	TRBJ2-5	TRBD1	CASSYRGQETQYF	TGTGCCAGCAGCTACAGGGGCCAAGAGACCCAGTACTTC
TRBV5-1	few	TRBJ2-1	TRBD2	CASSILAGGYNEQFF	TGCGCCAGCAGCATCTTAGCGGGGGGTTACAATGAGCAGTTCTTC